This entry features one TCR beta chain sequence. The United States was where all participants with HIV were treated. An immunoSEQ assay, version v3.0, was performed at survey level. TCRdb keeps only in-frame clones here, not all; method: immunoSEQ multiplex PCR. The sample holds roughly 40,000 clones; approximately 87% are singletons and the top ten take under 4.5%. This sample stems from a study of long-term antiretroviral therapy in people with HIV. Material: unsorted PBMCs, obtained 1.2 years after starting antiretroviral therapy. This clonotype originated in a woman in her forties or fifties with HIV.

Here the CDR3 reads CASSLSGGETYEQYF. The CDR3 nucleotides are TGTGCCAGCAGCTTATCAGGGGGAGAAACCTACGAGCAGTACTTC. J is TRBJ2-7 and V is TRBV7-3; 7 positions agree with TRBD1. Germline values: CDR1 SGHTA, CDR2 FQGTGA. This CDR3 region has 15 residues. The V and J ends lost 2 bases and 2 bases, in that order; junction bases with no gene match: 6.